This T cell receptor (beta chain) was captured by sequencing in a study of HIV-infected patients and healthy controls. With V trimmed by 8 bases and J by 5 bases, 10 bases remained unmatched. Germline V lookup: CDR1 LNHDA, CDR2 SQIVND (reference sequence). The CDR3 has 15 amino acids. Each CDR3 protein gets one entry after TCRdb re-called the 5' RACE reads with MiXCR. The table has tens of thousands of distinct CDR3 sequences, about a sixth seen once; the top ten hold 4.5% to 7%. The rearrangement joins TRBV19 to TRBJ1-5, with 9 positions matching TRBD1. This receptor was obtained from a human donor in good health. The specimen was CD4+ T cells from blood. The DNA of the CDR3 is TGTGCCAGTGCCGCCGGGACAGGGCGACATCAGCCCCAGCATTTT. Residues: CASAAGTGRHQPQHF.